This T cell receptor (beta chain) emerged from a study of T cells in localized non-small cell lung cancer. Broader study findings: Density of T cells in blood, when higher, went with longer overall survival. Uninvolved adjacent lung showed higher T cell clonality than tumor.

A note on this clone: Its antigen is still unknown.

The CDR3 runs to 15 residues. Germline loops: CDR1 LGHNT, CDR2 FRNRAP. The assay was immunoSEQ multiplex PCR, and TCRdb's table has in-frame clones only and misses some. Of more than 2,500 clones in the sample, approximately 25% were seen once. The V and J genes are TRBV12-5 and TRBJ1-3; D is uncertain. The material was lung tumor tissue, obtained before any cancer treatment. This receptor was identified in a female donor over 55 with stage III lung adenocarcinoma. CDR3 loop: CASTWGGNSGNTIYF. The CDR3 nucleotides are TGTGCCAGCACCTGGGGTGGGAACTCTGGAAACACCATATATTTT. Variable domain in full (rest from reference TRBV12-5 and TRBJ1-3): DARVTQTPRHKVTEMGQEVTMRCQPILGHNTVFWYRQTMMQGLELLAYFRNRAPLDDSGMPKDRFSAEMPDATLATLKIQPSEPRDSAVYFCASTWGGNSGNTIYFGEGSWLTVV.